The rows below give T cell receptor beta chains drawn from one sample of a study of CD8+ T cells in alopecia areata. Method: immunoSEQ multiplex PCR; TCRdb's copy keeps in-frame clones and lacks some. The sample comprises around 82,000 clones, 51% of which are singletons, and 5.5% to 6.5% rests with the top ten. The source material was NKG2D-high CD8+ T cells sorted from blood. Source of these receptors: a human donor with alopecia areata. The CDR3 runs from the conserved cysteine through the conserved F or W. A D gene is named only where the DNA matches it firmly. Clone size is stated in some rows and not others, as once, few, many or a class when expanded.

.	.	TRBV29-1	TRBJ2-7	CSVDGGPYEQYF	TGCAGCGTTGACGGCGGTCCCTACGAGCAGTACTTC
.	.	TRBV28	TRBJ2-1	CASSLDRDSSRNEQFF	TGTGCCAGCAGTTTAGACCGGGACTCTAGTCGGAATGAGCAGTTCTTC
.	.	TRBV4-1	TRBJ1-5	CASSQETTSTNSNQPQHF	TGCGCCAGCAGCCAAGAGACTACGAGTACCAATAGCAATCAGCCCCAGCATTTT
.	few	TRBV10-2	TRBJ2-6	CATGYRSGANVLTF	TGCGCCACCGGATACAGGTCTGGGGCCAACGTCCTGACTTTC
.	.	TRBV9	TRBJ2-3	CASSAGDSSDTQYF	TGTGCCAGCAGCGCGGGGGACAGTTCAGATACGCAGTATTTT
TRBD2	.	TRBV5-6	TRBJ2-1	CASSLALVSGSYNEQFF	TGTGCCAGCAGCTTGGCCTTAGTTAGCGGGAGCTACAATGAGCAGTTCTTC
.	few	TRBV29-1	TRBJ2-3	CSGWSTDTQYF	TGCAGCGGCTGGTCTACAGATACGCAGTATTTT
.	.	TRBV11-3	TRBJ2-2	CASSLGASGELFF	TGTGCCAGCAGCTTGGGAGCTTCCGGGGAGCTGTTTTTT
.	.	TRBV4-1	TRBJ1-5	CASSQGEYSNQPQHF	TGCGCCAGCAGCCAAGGGGAGTATAGCAATCAGCCCCAGCATTTT
TRBD2	.	TRBV7-9	TRBJ2-5	CASSLPLAGVSETQYF	TGTGCCAGCAGCCTACCGCTAGCGGGAGTTTCAGAGACCCAGTACTTC
.	.	TRBV6-5	TRBJ2-7	CASSLQDEQYF	TGTGCCAGCAGTCTCCAGGACGAGCAGTACTTC
.	.	TRBV30	TRBJ1-1	CAWSVPGTEAFF	TGTGCCTGGAGTGTTCCGGGCACTGAAGCTTTCTTT
TRBD2	few	TRBV4-1	TRBJ2-5	CASSQDAGGYQETQYF	TGCGCCAGCAGCCAAGACGCGGGGGGGTACCAAGAGACCCAGTACTTC
.	.	TRBV29-1	TRBJ1-1	CSVEAAGRGTEAFF	TGCAGCGTTGAAGCCGCAGGGCGGGGCACTGAAGCTTTCTTT
.	few	TRBV29-1	TRBJ1-1	CSVEDMASEAFF	TGCAGCGTTGAAGATATGGCCTCTGAAGCTTTCTTT
.	few	TRBV30	TRBJ1-1	CAWSEFLGDTEAFF	TGTGCCTGGAGTGAGTTTCTAGGGGACACTGAAGCTTTCTTT
.	.	TRBV27	TRBJ2-1	CASSYPAAARYNEQFF	TGTGCCAGCAGTTACCCGGCGGCGGCGAGGTACAATGAGCAGTTCTTC
TRBD1	.	TRBV27	TRBJ2-7	CASSTAGTAYEQYF	TGTGCCAGCAGTACAGCCGGGACAGCCTACGAGCAGTACTTC
.	once	TRBV11-3	TRBJ2-5	CASSLVDGGRAATQYF	TGTGCCAGCAGCTTAGTCGACGGAGGTCGGGCGGCGACCCAGTACTTC
.	few	TRBV7-6	TRBJ2-1	CASSQGGRGNEQFF	TGTGCCAGCAGCCAAGGAGGCAGGGGCAATGAGCAGTTCTTC
.	few	TRBV14	TRBJ2-1	CASSQVGSVVRNEQFF	TGTGCCAGCAGCCAAGTAGGTAGCGTCGTCAGGAATGAGCAGTTCTTC
.	few	TRBV7-9	TRBJ2-7	CASSLPPGSEQYF	TGTGCCAGCAGCCTACCCCCCGGGTCCGAGCAGTACTTC